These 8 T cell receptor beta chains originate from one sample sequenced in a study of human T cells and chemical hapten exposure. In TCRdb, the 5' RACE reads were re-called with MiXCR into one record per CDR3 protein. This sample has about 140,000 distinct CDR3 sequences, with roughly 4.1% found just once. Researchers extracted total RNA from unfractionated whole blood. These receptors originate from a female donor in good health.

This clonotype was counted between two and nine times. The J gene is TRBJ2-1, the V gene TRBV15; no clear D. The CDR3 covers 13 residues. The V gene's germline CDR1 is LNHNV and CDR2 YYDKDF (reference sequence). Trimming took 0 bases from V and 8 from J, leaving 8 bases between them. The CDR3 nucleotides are TGTGCCACCAGCAGAGATCAGTGGGATGAGCAGTTCTTC. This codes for CATSRDQWDEQFF.

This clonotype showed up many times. The CDR3 loop is CSARGLRAVTEAFF. CDR3 nucleotides: TGCAGTGCTAGAGGGCTCAGGGCGGTCACTGAAGCTTTCTTT. This sequence joins TRBV20-1 and TRBJ1-1; D is possibly TRBD1 (5 bases). Trimming stripped 1 base from V and 4 bases from J, with 13 bases between. Germline lookup yields CDR1 DFQATT and CDR2 SNEGSKA (reference sequence). This CDR3 region has 14 residues.

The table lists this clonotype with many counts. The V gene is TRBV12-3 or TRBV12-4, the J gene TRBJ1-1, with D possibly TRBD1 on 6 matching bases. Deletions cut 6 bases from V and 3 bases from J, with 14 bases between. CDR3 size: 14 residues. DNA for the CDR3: TGTGCCAGCAGCTCCGGACAGACCTACACTGAAGCTTTCTTT. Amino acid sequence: CASSSGQTYTEAFF.

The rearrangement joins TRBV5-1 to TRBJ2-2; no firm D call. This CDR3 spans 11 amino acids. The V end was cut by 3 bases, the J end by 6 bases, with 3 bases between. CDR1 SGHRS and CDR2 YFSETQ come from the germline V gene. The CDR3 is CASSCSGELFF. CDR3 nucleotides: TGCGCCAGCAGCTGCTCCGGGGAGCTGTTTTTT.

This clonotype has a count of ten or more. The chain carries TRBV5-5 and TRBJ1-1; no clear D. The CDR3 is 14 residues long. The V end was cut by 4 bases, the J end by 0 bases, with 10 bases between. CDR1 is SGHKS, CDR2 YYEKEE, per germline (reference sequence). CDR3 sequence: CASSRLTMNTEAFF. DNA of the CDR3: TGTGCCAGCAGCCGCCTAACTATGAACACTGAAGCTTTCTTT.

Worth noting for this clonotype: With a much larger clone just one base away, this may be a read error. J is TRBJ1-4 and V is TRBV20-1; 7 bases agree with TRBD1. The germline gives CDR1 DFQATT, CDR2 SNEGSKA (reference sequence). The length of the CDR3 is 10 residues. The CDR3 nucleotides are TGCAGTGCAGGGACAGAAAAACGGTTTTTT. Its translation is CSAGTEKRFF.

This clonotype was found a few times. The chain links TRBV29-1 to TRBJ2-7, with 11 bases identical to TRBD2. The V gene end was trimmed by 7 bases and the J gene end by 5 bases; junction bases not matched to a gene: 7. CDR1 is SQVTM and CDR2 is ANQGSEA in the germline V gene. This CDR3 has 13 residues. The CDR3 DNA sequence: TGCAGCGCCATAGCGGGGGGGCGGGACGAGCAGTACTTC. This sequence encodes CSAIAGGRDEQYF.

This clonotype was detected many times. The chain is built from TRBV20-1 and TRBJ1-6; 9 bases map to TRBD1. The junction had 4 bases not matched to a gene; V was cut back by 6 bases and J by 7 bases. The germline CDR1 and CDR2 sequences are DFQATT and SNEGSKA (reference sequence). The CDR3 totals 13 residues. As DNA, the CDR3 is TGCAGTGCGCCGGGACAGGGAAATTCACCCCTCCACTTT. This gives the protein CSAPGQGNSPLHF.